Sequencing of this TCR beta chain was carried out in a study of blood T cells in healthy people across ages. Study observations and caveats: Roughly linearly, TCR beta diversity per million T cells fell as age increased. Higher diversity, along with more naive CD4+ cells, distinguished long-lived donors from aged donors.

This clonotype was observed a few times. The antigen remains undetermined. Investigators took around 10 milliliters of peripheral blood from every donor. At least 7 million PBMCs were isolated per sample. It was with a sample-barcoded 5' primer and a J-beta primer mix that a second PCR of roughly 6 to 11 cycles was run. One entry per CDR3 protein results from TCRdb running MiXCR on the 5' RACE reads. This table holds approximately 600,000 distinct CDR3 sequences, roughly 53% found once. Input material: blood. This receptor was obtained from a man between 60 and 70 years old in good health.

The CDR3 sequence is CSARAPLAGGGEQYF. Here the CDR3 DNA reads TGCAGTGCTAGAGCCCCACTAGCGGGGGGTGGGGAGCAGTACTTC. This chain joins TRBV20-1 and TRBJ2-7; TRBD2 aligns across 12 bases. CDR3 size: 15 residues. Looked up from germline, CDR1 is DFQATT and CDR2 is SNEGSKA (reference sequence). Trimming at V came to 1 base and at J to 7 bases, leaving 8 bases not matched to a gene.